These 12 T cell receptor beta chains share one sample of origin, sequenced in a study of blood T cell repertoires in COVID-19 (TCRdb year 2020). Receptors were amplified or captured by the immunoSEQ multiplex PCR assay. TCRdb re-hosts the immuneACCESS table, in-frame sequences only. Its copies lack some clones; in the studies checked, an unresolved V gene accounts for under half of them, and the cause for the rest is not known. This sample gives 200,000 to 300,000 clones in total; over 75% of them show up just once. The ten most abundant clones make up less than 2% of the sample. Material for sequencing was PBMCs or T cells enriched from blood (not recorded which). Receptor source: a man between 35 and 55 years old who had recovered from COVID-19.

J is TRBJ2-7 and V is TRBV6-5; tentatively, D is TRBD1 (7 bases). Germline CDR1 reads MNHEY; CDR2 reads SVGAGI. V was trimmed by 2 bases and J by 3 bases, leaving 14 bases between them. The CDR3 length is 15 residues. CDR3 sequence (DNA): TGTGCCAGCAGTTACGGGCGGGGACAGTACTACGAGCAGTACTTC. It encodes CASSYGRGQYYEQYF.

The chain's CDR3 is CAWSVGGQGYTF. The DNA of the CDR3 is TGTGCCTGGAGTGTCGGGGGGCAAGGCTACACCTTC. V gene TRBV30 combines with J gene TRBJ1-2; the D gene is possibly TRBD1 (6 bases). The CDR3 totals 12 residues. The germline V gene has CDR1 GTSNPN and CDR2 SVGIG (reference sequence). The ends were cut back, 0 bases at V and 8 bases at J, with 10 bases in the middle.

DNA for the CDR3: TGTGCCAGCAGTGGGGTCCTCTCAGGACAGGGGCATGTAGATACGCAGTATTTT. Translated: CASSGVLSGQGHVDTQYF. The chain uses TRBV27 and TRBJ2-3, with 9 bases that match TRBD1. The trim removed 5 bases at V and 5 bases at J, leaving 17 bases unmatched. The germline V gene encodes CDR1 MNHEY and CDR2 SMNVEV (reference sequence). The CDR3 totals 18 residues.

The CDR3 spells CASSLVGRVNSPLHF. CDR3 DNA: TGTGCCAGCAGCTTAGTTGGCAGGGTTAATTCACCCCTCCACTTT. V is TRBV7-2 and J is TRBJ1-6; D perhaps matches TRBD1 (5 bases). V was pared by 1 base and J by 6 bases, with 10 bases between. Germline-derived CDR1 and CDR2 are SGHTA and FQGNSA. This CDR3 is 15 amino acids long.

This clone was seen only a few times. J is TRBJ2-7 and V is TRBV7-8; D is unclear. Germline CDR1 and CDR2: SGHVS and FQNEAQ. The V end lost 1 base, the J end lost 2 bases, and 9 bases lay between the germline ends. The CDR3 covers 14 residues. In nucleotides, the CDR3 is TGTGCCAGCAGCTTAGAACAGACCGCCTACGAGCAGTACTTC. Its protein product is CASSLEQTAYEQYF.

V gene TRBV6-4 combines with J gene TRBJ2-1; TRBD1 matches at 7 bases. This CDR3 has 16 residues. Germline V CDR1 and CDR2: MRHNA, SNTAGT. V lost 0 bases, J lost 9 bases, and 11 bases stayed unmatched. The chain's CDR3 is CASSDSMEDRVLEQFF. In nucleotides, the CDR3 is TGTGCCAGCAGTGACTCTATGGAAGACAGGGTCCTTGAGCAGTTCTTC.

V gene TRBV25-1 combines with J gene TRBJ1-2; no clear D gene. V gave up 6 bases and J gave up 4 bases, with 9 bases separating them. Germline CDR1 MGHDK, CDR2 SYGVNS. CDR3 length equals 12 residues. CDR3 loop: CASSRRSYGYTF. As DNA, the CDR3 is TGTGCCAGCAGCAGGAGGTCCTATGGCTACACCTTC.

The CDR3 region is CASSTQGGQPQHF. The CDR3 nucleotides read TGTGCCAGCAGCACCCAGGGAGGGCAGCCCCAGCATTTT. The V and J genes are TRBV7-2 and TRBJ1-5; D may be TRBD1 (5 bases). Trimming removed 5 bases from V and 7 bases from J, with 12 bases in between. This CDR3 spans 13 amino acids. Per the germline V gene, CDR1 is SGHTA and CDR2 is FQGNSA.

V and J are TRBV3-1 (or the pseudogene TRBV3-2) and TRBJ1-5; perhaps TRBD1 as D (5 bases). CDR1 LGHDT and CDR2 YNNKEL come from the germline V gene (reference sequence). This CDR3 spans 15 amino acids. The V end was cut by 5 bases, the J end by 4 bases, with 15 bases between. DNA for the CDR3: TGTGCCAGCAGCGCTATGGGGGGGAATAATCAGCCCCAGCATTTT. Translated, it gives CASSAMGGNNQPQHF.

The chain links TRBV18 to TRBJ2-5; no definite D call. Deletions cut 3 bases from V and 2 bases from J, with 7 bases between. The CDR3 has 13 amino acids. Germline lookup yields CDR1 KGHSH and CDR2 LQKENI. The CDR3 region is CASSPSQQETQYF. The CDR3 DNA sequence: TGTGCCAGCTCACCGTCACAGCAAGAGACCCAGTACTTC. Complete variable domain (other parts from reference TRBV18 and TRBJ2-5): NAGVMQNPRHLVRRRGQEARLRCSPMKGHSHVYWYRQLPEEGLKFMVYLQKENIIDESGMPKERFSAEFPKEGPSILRIQQVVRGDSAAYFCASSPSQQETQYFGPGTRLLVL.

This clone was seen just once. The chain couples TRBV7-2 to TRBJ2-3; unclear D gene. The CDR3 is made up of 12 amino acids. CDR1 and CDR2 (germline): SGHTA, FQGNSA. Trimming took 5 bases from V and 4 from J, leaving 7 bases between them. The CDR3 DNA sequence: TGTGCCAGCAGCCCCCGTTCAGATACGCAGTATTTT. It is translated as CASSPRSDTQYF.

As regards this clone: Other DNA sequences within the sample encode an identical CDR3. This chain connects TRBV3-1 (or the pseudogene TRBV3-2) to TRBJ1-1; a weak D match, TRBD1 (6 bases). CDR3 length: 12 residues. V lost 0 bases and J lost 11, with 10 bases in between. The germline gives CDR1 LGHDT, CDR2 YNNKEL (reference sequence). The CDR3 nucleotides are TGTGCCAGCAGCCAAGAGGGGGCCGGGGCTTTCTTT. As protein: CASSQEGAGAFF.